This T cell receptor beta chain was observed in a study of cytotoxic CD8 clonotypes in ibrutinib-treated CLL (dated by TCRdb to the early 2020s). Describing the broader study: In this cohort, about 15 patients were treatment-naive and approximately 10 were relapsed/refractory, while around 18 had unmutated IGHV. Partial responses were observed in roughly 25 patients and complete responses in 2; after a median follow-up of around 68 months, remission was maintained in some 14 patients and progression was observed in some 12. Response samples were taken after a median of roughly 12 months on treatment, ranging from 6 to 36 months. An average of around 250,000 productive templates and about 100,000 productive rearrangements was obtained per sample. Longitudinal samples were available for about 30% of the roughly 86 trial participants. Cryopreserved peripheral blood mononuclear cells were obtained before treatment, at response, and at either sustained remission or disease progression. Patients were still on ibrutinib when every remission and progressive disease sample was collected.

A MiSeq instrument was used for deep resolution sequencing, which targeted depths ranging from 1 in 1 million up to 1 in 200,000 T cells, with coverage averaging 10x for each clonotype. TCR beta libraries were generated with the immunoSEQ hsTCRB Kit. Per the authors' processing: The data were analyzed with ImmunoSEQ Analyzer and ImmunoSEQ Data Assistant, and V, D and J gene assignments followed IMGT definitions. Clonality was computed as one minus normalized Shannon entropy of productive rearrangement frequencies, ranging from 0 to 1. Public clonotype analysis was restricted to overrepresented clonotypes comprising at least 0.05% of each patient's repertoire. Some 13 age-matched healthy donor repertoires from immuneACCESS served as clonality controls. The table was pulled from immuneACCESS by TCRdb, which kept in-frame rearrangements only. Such tables lose some clones; where checked, under half of the loss comes from unresolved V genes, and the rest has no known cause. That table is the source of V, J and clone size, and D and trimming were worked out from the DNA. The sample includes 100,000 to 150,000 clones, with 80% to 90% observed a single time. Of the sample, over 2% is held by the ten largest clones.

The paper's findings and limits, for the study overall: Sampling times were not matched between sustained-remission and progressing patients, and lymph node repertoires were not studied. Clonality increased at ibrutinib response, stayed stable in sustained remission, and fell back toward baseline at progression. Public clonotypes were rare and either contracted or stayed stable during treatment, and the rise in clonality at ibrutinib response reflected the expansion of private clonotypes. Baseline clonality exceeded that of age-matched healthy donors and correlated strongly with circulating CD8+ T-cell counts.

About this clone: The antigen it binds to is not known. Base qualities are not provided; no much larger clone lies one nucleotide away.

This specimen's time point label, per the study, means: approximately 25 months on ibrutinib. Approximately 2 micrograms of genomic DNA were extracted from cryopreserved PBMCs for TCR beta library preparation. Longitudinal blood samples from CLL patients on ibrutinib monotherapy underwent high-throughput TCR beta sequencing. The patients took part in an open-label, single-center phase 2 trial of ibrutinib monotherapy. The input for sequencing was PBMCs, taken after 24 months of ibrutinib treatment. This receptor was identified in a human donor with chronic lymphocytic leukemia.

The nucleotides are TGTGCCAGCAGCCTTTTGACTGCCGGGAGGGATGAGCAGTTCTTC. Translated, it reads CASSLLTAGRDEQFF. This receptor chain uses TRBV4-2 and TRBJ2-1; TRBD2 fits 8 bases in the junction. Including cysteine and phenylalanine, the CDR3 has 15 amino acids. The CDR3 DNA has 45 bases and is translated from base 1. For CDR1 and CDR2, the germline V gene lists LGHNA and YNFKEQ. Ends trimmed: V by 4 bases, J by 8 bases; bases unmatched to a gene: 10.